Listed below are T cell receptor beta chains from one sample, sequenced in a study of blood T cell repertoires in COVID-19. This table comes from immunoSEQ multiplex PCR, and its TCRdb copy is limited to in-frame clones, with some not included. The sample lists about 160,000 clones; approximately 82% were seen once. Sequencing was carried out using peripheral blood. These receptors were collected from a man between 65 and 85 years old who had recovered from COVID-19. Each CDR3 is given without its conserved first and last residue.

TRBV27	ASSLLATTYEQY
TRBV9	ASSVDPSGTSGSKDTQY
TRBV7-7	ASSRTSGGENEQF
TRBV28	ASSLDAGLSGYT
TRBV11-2	ASSLANPVGYGYT
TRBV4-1	ASSFLPGLAAGELF
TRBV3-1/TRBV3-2	ASSQGTNTGELF
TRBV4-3	ASSQPGLGMRMF
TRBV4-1	ASSRQGGGLDGELF
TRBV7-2	ASRPGTEGGYT